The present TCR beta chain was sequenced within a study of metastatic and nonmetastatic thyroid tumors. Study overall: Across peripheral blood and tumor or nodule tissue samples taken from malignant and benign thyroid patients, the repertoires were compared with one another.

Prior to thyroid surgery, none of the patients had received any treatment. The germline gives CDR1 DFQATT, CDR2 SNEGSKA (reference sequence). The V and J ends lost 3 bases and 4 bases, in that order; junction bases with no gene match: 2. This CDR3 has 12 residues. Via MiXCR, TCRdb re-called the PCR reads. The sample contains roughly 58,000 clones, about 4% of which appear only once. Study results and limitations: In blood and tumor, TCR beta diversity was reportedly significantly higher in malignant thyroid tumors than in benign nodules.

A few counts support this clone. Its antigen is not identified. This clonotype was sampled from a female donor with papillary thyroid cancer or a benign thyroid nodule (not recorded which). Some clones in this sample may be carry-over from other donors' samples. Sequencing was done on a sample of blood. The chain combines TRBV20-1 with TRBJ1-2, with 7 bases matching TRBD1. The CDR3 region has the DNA TGCAGTGCTAGTGACAGGGTCTATGGCTACACCTTC. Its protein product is CSASDRVYGYTF.